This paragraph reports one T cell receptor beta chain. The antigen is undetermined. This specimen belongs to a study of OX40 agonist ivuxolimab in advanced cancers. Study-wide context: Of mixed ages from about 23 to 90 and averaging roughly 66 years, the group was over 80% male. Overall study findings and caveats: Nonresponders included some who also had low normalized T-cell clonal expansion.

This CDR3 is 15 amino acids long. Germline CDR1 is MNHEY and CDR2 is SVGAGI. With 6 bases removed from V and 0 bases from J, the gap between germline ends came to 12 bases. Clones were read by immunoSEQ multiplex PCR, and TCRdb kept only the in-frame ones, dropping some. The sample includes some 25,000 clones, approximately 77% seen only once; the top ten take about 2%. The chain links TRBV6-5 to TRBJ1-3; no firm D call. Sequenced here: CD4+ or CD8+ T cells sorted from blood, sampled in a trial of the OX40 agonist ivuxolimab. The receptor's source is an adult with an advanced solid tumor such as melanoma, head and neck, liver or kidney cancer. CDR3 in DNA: TGTGCCAGCAGACCGGTGGCCCACTCTGGAAACACCATATATTTT. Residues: CASRPVAHSGNTIYF.